Listed below are T cell receptor beta chains from one sample, sequenced in a study of blood T cell repertoires in COVID-19. Clones were sequenced by immunoSEQ multiplex PCR, and TCRdb holds only the in-frame ones, with some missing. The repertoire holds roughly 70,000 clones, with 90% as singletons. Specimen: peripheral blood. These receptors were taken from a man aged 50-60 years with acute or convalescent COVID-19. The CDR3 runs from the conserved cysteine through the conserved F or W. A D gene is named only where the DNA matches it firmly. Clone size appears in some rows only: once, few, many, or a class for an expanded clone.

v_gene: TRBV5-3; d_gene: TRBD1; abundance: .; j_gene: TRBJ1-4; CDR3nt: TGTGCCTCGCACCGTACAGGGGATGAAAAACTGTTTTTT; CDR3aa: CASHRTGDEKLFF
v_gene: TRBV3-1/TRBV3-2; d_gene: .; abundance: .; j_gene: TRBJ1-5; CDR3nt: TGTGCCAGCAGCCAAGACCCCGGGAGAGGTCAGCCCCAGCATTTT; CDR3aa: CASSQDPGRGQPQHF
v_gene: TRBV29-1; d_gene: .; abundance: once; j_gene: TRBJ2-2; CDR3nt: TGCAGCGTTGTGATCCAGGCCCGCGGGGAGCTGTTTTTT; CDR3aa: CSVVIQARGELFF
v_gene: TRBV27; d_gene: TRBD1; abundance: .; j_gene: TRBJ1-2; CDR3nt: TGTGCCAGCAGTTTATCCCCCCGGGACAGGGAGGATGGCTACACCTTC; CDR3aa: CASSLSPRDREDGYTF
v_gene: TRBV5-1; d_gene: TRBD2; abundance: .; j_gene: TRBJ2-1; CDR3nt: TGCGCCAGCAGCTTGGGGGCGGCGGGAGGGTACAATGAGCAGTTCTTC; CDR3aa: CASSLGAAGGYNEQFF
v_gene: TRBV4-3; d_gene: TRBD2; abundance: .; j_gene: TRBJ2-1; CDR3nt: TGCGCCAGCAGCCAACCTAGCGGGGGGGTCAATGAGCAGTTCTTC; CDR3aa: CASSQPSGGVNEQFF
v_gene: TRBV3-1/TRBV3-2; d_gene: TRBD2; abundance: .; j_gene: TRBJ2-1; CDR3nt: TGTGCCAGCAGCCTTCTAGCGGGAGTTACCTACAATGAGCAGTTCTTC; CDR3aa: CASSLLAGVTYNEQFF
v_gene: TRBV12-3/TRBV12-4; d_gene: .; abundance: .; j_gene: TRBJ1-1; CDR3nt: TGTGCCAGCAGTGCGACAGGAACTGAAGCTTTCTTT; CDR3aa: CASSATGTEAFF
v_gene: TRBV27; d_gene: .; abundance: .; j_gene: TRBJ2-3; CDR3nt: TGTGCCAGCAGTTTATTGAACGCACAACCAGATACGCAGTATTTT; CDR3aa: CASSLLNAQPDTQYF
v_gene: TRBV7-3; d_gene: TRBD2; abundance: .; j_gene: TRBJ2-1; CDR3nt: TGTGCCAGCAGTAGCGGGAGCTCCTACAATGAGCAGTTCTTC; CDR3aa: CASSSGSSYNEQFF
v_gene: TRBV5-8; d_gene: TRBD1; abundance: .; j_gene: TRBJ2-3; CDR3nt: TGTGCCAGCAGCTTTCGACAGGGGAACACAGATACGCAGTATTTT; CDR3aa: CASSFRQGNTDTQYF
v_gene: TRBV7-2; d_gene: TRBD2; abundance: .; j_gene: TRBJ2-5; CDR3nt: TGTGCCAGCAGCTTAGCCCCAGCGGGGGGTGGAGAGACCCAGTACTTC; CDR3aa: CASSLAPAGGGETQYF
v_gene: TRBV7-9; d_gene: TRBD1; abundance: .; j_gene: TRBJ2-3; CDR3nt: TGTGCCAGCAGCCCCCGGGGGACAGGGTTTATAGATACGCAGTATTTT; CDR3aa: CASSPRGTGFIDTQYF
v_gene: TRBV20-1; d_gene: .; abundance: .; j_gene: TRBJ2-5; CDR3nt: TGCAGTTCTTGGACAGTTTCGACCCAGTACTTC; CDR3aa: CSSWTVSTQYF
v_gene: TRBV19; d_gene: TRBD1; abundance: .; j_gene: TRBJ2-2; CDR3nt: TGTGCCAGTAGTGGGACAGGGGTAATCGGGGAGCTGTTTTTT; CDR3aa: CASSGTGVIGELFF
v_gene: TRBV4-3; d_gene: .; abundance: .; j_gene: TRBJ1-1; CDR3nt: TGCGCCAGCAGCCAAGAGGCAGATGATGCTTTCTTT; CDR3aa: CASSQEADDAFF
v_gene: TRBV24-1; d_gene: TRBD2; abundance: .; j_gene: TRBJ2-2; CDR3nt: TGTGCCACCAGCACACTAGCGGGACCCCCAGAGGAGCTGTTTTTT; CDR3aa: CATSTLAGPPEELFF
v_gene: TRBV28; d_gene: TRBD1; abundance: .; j_gene: TRBJ1-6; CDR3nt: TGTGCCAGCAGTTTTTGGACAGGAGGGTCACCCCTCCACTTT; CDR3aa: CASSFWTGGSPLHF
v_gene: TRBV6-1; d_gene: TRBD2; abundance: .; j_gene: TRBJ2-1; CDR3nt: TGTGCCAGCAGTGACCATGCGGGAGCAAGGTCCTACAATGAGCAGTTCTTC; CDR3aa: CASSDHAGARSYNEQFF
v_gene: TRBV15; d_gene: .; abundance: .; j_gene: TRBJ2-3; CDR3nt: TGTGCCACCAGCAGAGTGGTGGGCTCGGATACGCAGTATTTT; CDR3aa: CATSRVVGSDTQYF
v_gene: TRBV29-1; d_gene: TRBD1; abundance: .; j_gene: TRBJ1-1; CDR3nt: TGCAGCGTTGGGGACAGAGAAGCTTTCTTT; CDR3aa: CSVGDREAFF